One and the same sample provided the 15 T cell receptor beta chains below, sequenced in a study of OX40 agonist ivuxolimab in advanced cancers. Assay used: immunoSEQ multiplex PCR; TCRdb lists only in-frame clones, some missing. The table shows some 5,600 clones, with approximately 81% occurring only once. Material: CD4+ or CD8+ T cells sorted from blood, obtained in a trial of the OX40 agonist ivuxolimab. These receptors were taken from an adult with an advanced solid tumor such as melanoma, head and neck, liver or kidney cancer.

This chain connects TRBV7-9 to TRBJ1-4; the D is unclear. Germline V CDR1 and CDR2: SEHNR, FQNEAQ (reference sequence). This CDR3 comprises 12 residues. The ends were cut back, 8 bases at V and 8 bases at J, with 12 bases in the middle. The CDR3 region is CASRTIGEKLFF. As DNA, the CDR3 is TGTGCCAGCCGGACGATTGGAGAAAAACTGTTTTTT.

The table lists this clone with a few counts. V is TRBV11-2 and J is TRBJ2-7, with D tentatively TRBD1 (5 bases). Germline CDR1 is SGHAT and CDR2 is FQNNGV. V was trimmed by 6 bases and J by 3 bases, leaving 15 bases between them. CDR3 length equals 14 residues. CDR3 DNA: TGTGCCAGCAGGGGAACAGGTGGGAACTACGAGCAGTACTTC. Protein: CASRGTGGNYEQYF.

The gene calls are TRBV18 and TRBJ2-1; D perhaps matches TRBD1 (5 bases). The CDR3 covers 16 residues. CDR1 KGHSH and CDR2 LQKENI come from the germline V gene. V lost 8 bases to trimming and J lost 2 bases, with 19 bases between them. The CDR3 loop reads CASQPTEWAAYNEQFF. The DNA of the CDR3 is TGTGCCAGCCAACCGACAGAATGGGCCGCCTACAATGAGCAGTTCTTC.

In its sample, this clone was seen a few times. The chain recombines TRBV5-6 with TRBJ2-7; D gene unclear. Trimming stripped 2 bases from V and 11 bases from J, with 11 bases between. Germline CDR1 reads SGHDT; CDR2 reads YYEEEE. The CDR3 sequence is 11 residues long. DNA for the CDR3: TGTGCCAGCAGCTTAACCGGTGCCGAGTACTTC. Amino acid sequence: CASSLTGAEYF.

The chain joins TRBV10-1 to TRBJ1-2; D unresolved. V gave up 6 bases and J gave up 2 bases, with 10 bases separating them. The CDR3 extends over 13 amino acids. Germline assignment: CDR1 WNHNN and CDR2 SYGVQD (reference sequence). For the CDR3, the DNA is TGCGCCAGCAGCTCGGAATCAAACTATGGCTACACCTTC. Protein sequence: CASSSESNYGYTF.

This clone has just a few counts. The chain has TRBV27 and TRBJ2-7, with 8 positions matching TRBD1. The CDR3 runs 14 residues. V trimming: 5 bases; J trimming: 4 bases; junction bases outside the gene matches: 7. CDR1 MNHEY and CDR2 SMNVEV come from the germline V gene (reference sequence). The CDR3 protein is CASSAGQDSYEQYF. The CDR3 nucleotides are TGTGCCAGCAGTGCGGGACAGGATTCTTACGAGCAGTACTTC.

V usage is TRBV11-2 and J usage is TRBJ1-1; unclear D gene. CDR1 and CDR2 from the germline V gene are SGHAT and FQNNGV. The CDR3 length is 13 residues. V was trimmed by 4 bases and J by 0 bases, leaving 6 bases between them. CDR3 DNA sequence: TGTGCCAGCAGCTCCACATTGAACACTGAAGCTTTCTTT. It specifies CASSSTLNTEAFF.

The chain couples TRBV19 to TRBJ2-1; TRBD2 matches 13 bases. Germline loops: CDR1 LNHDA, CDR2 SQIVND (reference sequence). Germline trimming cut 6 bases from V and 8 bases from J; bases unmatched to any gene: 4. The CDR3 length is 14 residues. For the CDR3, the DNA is TGTGCCAGTAGAACTAGCGGGGGGGCCTATGAGCAGTTCTTC. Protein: CASRTSGGAYEQFF.

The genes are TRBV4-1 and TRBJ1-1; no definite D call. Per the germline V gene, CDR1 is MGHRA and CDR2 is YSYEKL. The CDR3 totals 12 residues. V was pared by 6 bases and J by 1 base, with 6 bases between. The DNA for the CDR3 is TGCGCCAGCAGTGTGGGGAACACTGAAGCTTTCTTT. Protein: CASSVGNTEAFF.

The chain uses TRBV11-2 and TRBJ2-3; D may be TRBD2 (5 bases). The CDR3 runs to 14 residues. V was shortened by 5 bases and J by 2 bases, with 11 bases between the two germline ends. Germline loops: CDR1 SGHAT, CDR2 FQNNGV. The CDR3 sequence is CASSRSGYTDTQYF. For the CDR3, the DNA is TGTGCCAGCAGCCGGTCGGGGTACACAGATACGCAGTATTTT.

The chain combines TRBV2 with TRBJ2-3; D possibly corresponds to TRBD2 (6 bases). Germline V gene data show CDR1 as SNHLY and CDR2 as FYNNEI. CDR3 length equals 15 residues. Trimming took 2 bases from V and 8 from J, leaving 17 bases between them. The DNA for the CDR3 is TGTGCCAGCAGTGAAATCGTGGGGACTGGCCGTACGCAGTATTTT. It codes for CASSEIVGTGRTQYF.

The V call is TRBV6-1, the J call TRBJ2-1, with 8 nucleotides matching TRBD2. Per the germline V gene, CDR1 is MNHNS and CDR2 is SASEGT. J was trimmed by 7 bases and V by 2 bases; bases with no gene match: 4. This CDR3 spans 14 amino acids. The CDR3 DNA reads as TGTGCCAGCAGTGAAAGCGGGGGTGCTAATGAGCAGTTCTTC. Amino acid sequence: CASSESGGANEQFF.

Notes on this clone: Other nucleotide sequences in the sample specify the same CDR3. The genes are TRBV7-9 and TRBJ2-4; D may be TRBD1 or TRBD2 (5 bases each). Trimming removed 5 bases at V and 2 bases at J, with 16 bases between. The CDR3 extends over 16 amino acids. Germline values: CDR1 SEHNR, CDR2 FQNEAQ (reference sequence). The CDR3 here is CASSLVLGGPKNIQYF. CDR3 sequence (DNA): TGTGCCAGCAGCCTCGTGCTTGGGGGACCCAAAAACATTCAGTACTTC.

In DNA, the CDR3 is TGCGCCAGCAGCCAAGAATACGGTTCTAATGAAAAACTGTTTTTT. This codes for CASSQEYGSNEKLFF. The V and J genes are TRBV4-1 and TRBJ1-4; D call uncertain. The CDR3 runs 15 residues. V was clipped by 0 bases and J by 3 bases, with 8 bases between them. Germline loops: CDR1 MGHRA, CDR2 YSYEKL.

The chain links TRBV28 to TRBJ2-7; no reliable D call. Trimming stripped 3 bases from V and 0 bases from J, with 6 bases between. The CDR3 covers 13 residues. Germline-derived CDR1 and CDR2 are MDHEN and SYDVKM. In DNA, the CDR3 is TGTGCCAGCAGTTTTGGCCCCTCCTACGAGCAGTACTTC. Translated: CASSFGPSYEQYF.